The subject of this entry is one T cell receptor (beta chain). This specimen comes from a study of blood T cell repertoires in COVID-19. Study-wide context: The study drew acute and convalescent COVID-19 samples from the United States, Italy and Spain. T cells, B-cell-depleted T cells, or PBMCs provided the cDNA or gDNA that served as material.

The CDR3 length is 15 residues. Germline V gene data show CDR1 as KGHSH and CDR2 as LQKENI. Trimming removed 4 bases from V and 5 bases from J, with 14 bases in between. The data were produced by immunoSEQ multiplex PCR, yet TCRdb's version contains in-frame clones alone and is incomplete. Of around 310,000 clones listed, around 90% were seen once; the top ten hold 0.8% to 1.3%. Sequencing used peripheral blood. The chain joins TRBV18 to TRBJ1-4, with a possible D match to TRBD1 (6 bases). This sequence was found in a woman aged 40 to 50 with COVID-19, enrolled during active disease. CDR3 in DNA: TGTGCCAGCTCACGAACGACAGGATTCAATGAAAAACTGTTTTTT. It encodes CASSRTTGFNEKLFF. Drawing the rest from reference TRBV18 and TRBJ1-4, the complete variable domain is NAGVMQNPRHLVRRRGQEARLRCSPMKGHSHVYWYRQLPEEGLKFMVYLQKENIIDESGMPKERFSAEFPKEGPSILRIQQVVRGDSAAYFCASSRTTGFNEKLFFGSGTQLSVL.